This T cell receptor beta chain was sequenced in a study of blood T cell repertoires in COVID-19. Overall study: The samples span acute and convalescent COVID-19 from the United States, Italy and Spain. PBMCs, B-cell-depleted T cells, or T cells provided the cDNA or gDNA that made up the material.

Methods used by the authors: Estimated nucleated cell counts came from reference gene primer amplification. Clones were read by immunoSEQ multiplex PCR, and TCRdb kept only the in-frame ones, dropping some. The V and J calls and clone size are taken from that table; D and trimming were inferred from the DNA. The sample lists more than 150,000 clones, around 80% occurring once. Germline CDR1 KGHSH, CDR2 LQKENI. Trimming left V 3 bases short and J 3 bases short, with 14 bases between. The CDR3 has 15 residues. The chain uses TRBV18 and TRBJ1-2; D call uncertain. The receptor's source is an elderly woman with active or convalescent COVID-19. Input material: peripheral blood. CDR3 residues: CASSPRYNTDYGYTF. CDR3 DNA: TGTGCCAGCTCACCGCGGTATAACACGGACTATGGCTACACCTTC.